Below, 23 T cell receptor beta chains from the same sample are listed, as sequenced in a study of cytomegalovirus exposure and HLA in healthy donors. Primers included in the PCR were 60 Vbeta and 13 Jbeta primers. Sequenced by immunoSEQ multiplex PCR; TCRdb stores in-frame clones only, minus some. This repertoire shows 100,000 to 150,000 clones, about three quarters found once; its top ten account for 3% to 4.5%. Sample: PBMCs. These receptors all come from a man younger than 40 in good health and CMV-seronegative.

The chain carries TRBV7-3 and TRBJ2-3; possible D gene TRBD2, 7 bases. Trimming removed 4 bases at V and 1 base at J, with 12 bases between. Germline V gene sequence: CDR1 SGHTA, CDR2 FQGTGA. This CDR3 comprises 15 residues. The DNA for the CDR3 is TGTGCCAGCAGCTGGGGGGGACACCGCACAGATACGCAGTATTTT. This encodes CASSWGGHRTDTQYF.

V usage is TRBV6-5 and J usage is TRBJ2-3; the match to TRBD1 covers 7 bases. The CDR3 length is 16 residues. After removal of 2 bases from V and 1 base from J, the junction contained 6 bases not matched to a gene. Germline CDR1 reads MNHEY; CDR2 reads SVGAGI. This CDR3 is CASSYDPGGGTDTQYF. The CDR3 nucleotides read TGTGCCAGCAGTTACGACCCAGGGGGAGGCACAGATACGCAGTATTTT.

The count of this clone is one. The chain links TRBV29-1 to TRBJ1-2, with D possibly matching TRBD1 (6 bases). Germline assignment: CDR1 SQVTM and CDR2 ANQGSEA. The ends were cut back, 3 bases at V and 4 bases at J, with 12 bases in the middle. The CDR3 has 13 residues. DNA of the CDR3: TGCAGCGTTGAGTGGGGGCTCGGCTATGGCTACACCTTC. It encodes CSVEWGLGYGYTF. Combining the CDR3 with reference TRBV29-1 and TRBJ1-2 gives the whole variable domain SAVISQKPSRDICQRGTSLTIQCQVDSQVTMMFWYRQQPGQSLTLIATANQGSEATYESGFVIDKFPISRPNLTFSTLTVSNMSPEDSSIYLCSVEWGLGYGYTFGSGTRLTVV.

J is TRBJ2-7 and V is TRBV7-5; the D call of TRBD1 is as the table states it, not checked on the DNA. TRBV7-5 is termed a pseudogene. The CDR3 is 14 amino acids. The CDR3 protein is CARSPGQLLNEQYF. CDR3 nucleotide sequence: TGTGCCAGAAGCCCAGGACAGTTGTTGAACGAGCAGTACTTC.

The chain carries TRBV5-1 and TRBJ1-2; 7 nucleotides agree with TRBD1. The germline V gene has CDR1 SGHRS and CDR2 YFSETQ. CDR3 size: 15 residues. V lost 0 bases and J lost 5; bases outside the gene matches: 7. CDR3 amino acids: CASSLEEGARYGYTF. In nucleotides, the CDR3 is TGCGCCAGCAGCTTGGAGGAGGGGGCGCGGTATGGCTACACCTTC. The whole variable domain, filled in from reference TRBV5-1 and TRBJ1-2, reads KAGVTQTPRYLIKTRGQQVTLSCSPISGHRSVSWYQQTPGQGLQFLFEYFSETQRNKGNFPGRFSGRQFSNSRSEMNVSTLELGDSALYLCASSLEEGARYGYTFGSGTRLTVV.

V is TRBV27 and J is TRBJ1-2; a weak D match, TRBD1 (5 bases). The CDR3 sequence is 14 residues long. V lost 1 base and J 4 bases, leaving 10 bases between the germline ends. Germline CDR1 and CDR2: MNHEY and SMNVEV (reference sequence). The CDR3 region is CASSLYGGVYGYTF. CDR3 sequence (DNA): TGTGCCAGCAGTTTATATGGGGGGGTCTATGGCTACACCTTC.

As for this clone: The junction departs from the called germline gene at one end, perhaps through a read error. At the DNA level, this CDR3 is encoded by other sequences in the same sample as well. The CDR3, as DNA: TGTGCTAGCAACCGACAGCGCAGCACAGATACGCAGTATTTT. Its protein product is CASNRQRSTDTQYF. The chain couples TRBV7-2 to TRBJ2-3; tentatively, D is TRBD1 (5 bases). CDR1 and CDR2 from the germline V gene are SGHTA and FQGNSA. The CDR3 has 14 residues.

The chain uses TRBV7-9 and TRBJ2-3; no reliable D call. The germline V gene encodes CDR1 SEHNR and CDR2 FQNEAQ (reference sequence). Trimming took off 5 bases at V and 4 bases at J, with 13 bases between the two ends. The length of the CDR3 is 14 residues. The CDR3 sequence is CASSHTISADTQYF. The CDR3 DNA reads as TGTGCCAGCAGCCACACTATAAGCGCAGATACGCAGTATTTT.

About this clone itself: Germline is not matched at one junction end, which may reflect a read error. V usage is TRBV28 and J usage is TRBJ1-1; D is ambiguous. The length of the CDR3 is 14 residues. Germline V gene lookup returns CDR1 MDHEN and CDR2 SYDVKM. The CDR3 is CTSSLAIGNTEAFF. CDR3 in DNA: TGTACCAGCAGTTTAGCGATTGGGAACACTGAAGCTTTCTTT. The full variable domain, in which reference TRBV28 and TRBJ1-1 provide the parts outside the CDR3, is DVKVTQSSRYLVKRTGEKVFLECVQDMDHENMFWYRQDPGLGLRLIYFSYDVKMKEKGDIPEGYSVSREKKERFSLILESASTNQTSMYLCTSSLAIGNTEAFFGQGTRLTVV.

The rearrangement joins TRBV4-2 to TRBJ1-4, with D possibly TRBD1 on 6 matching bases. CDR3 length: 15 amino acids. The V gene's germline CDR1 is LGHNA and CDR2 YNFKEQ. Between the trimmed V and J ends, which lost 4 bases and 0 bases, there was a span of 9 bases. The CDR3 spells CASSPDRPTNEKLFF. CDR3 bases: TGTGCCAGCAGCCCGGACAGACCAACTAATGAAAAACTGTTTTTT.

V usage is TRBV13 and J usage is TRBJ2-7, with D hard to call. The CDR3 extends over 13 amino acids. Germline CDR1 and CDR2: PRHDT and FYEKMQ (reference sequence). V was cut by 7 bases and J by 1 base, with 11 bases left in between. CDR3 region: CASTPPNSYEQYF. DNA of the CDR3: TGTGCCAGCACCCCCCCAAATTCCTACGAGCAGTACTTC.

The rearrangement links TRBV19 to TRBJ1-6, with D hard to call. The CDR3 spans 9 residues. Germline lookup yields CDR1 LNHDA and CDR2 SQIVND (reference sequence). Trimming took 9 bases from V and 10 from J, leaving 4 bases between them. This chain's CDR3 is CASRSPLHF. CDR3 DNA sequence: TGTGCCAGCCGGTCACCCCTCCACTTT.

The CDR3 region has the DNA TGTGCCATCAGTGCCGGACAGGTGGTTAGCAATCAGCCCCAGCATTTT. It is translated as CAISAGQVVSNQPQHF. V and J are TRBV10-3 and TRBJ1-5; 7 nucleotides align to TRBD1. V was pared by 4 bases and J by 0 bases, with 6 bases of the junction left unmatched. In germline, CDR1 is ENHRY, CDR2 SYGVKD. This CDR3 has 16 residues.

The J gene is TRBJ2-7, the V gene TRBV19; 7 nucleotides line up with TRBD1. CDR3 length equals 14 residues. CDR1 is LNHDA, CDR2 SQIVND, per germline (reference sequence). Trimming took 4 bases from V and 5 from J; bases not matched to a gene: 8. The CDR3 DNA reads as TGTGCCAGTAGTAACAGGGGAGCGACAAACGAGCAGTACTTC. Protein product: CASSNRGATNEQYF.

The chain uses TRBV6-1 and TRBJ1-5, with TRBD1 matching over 9 bases. The CDR3 contains 16 residues. Unmatched junction bases numbered 6, after V lost 0 bases and J lost 6 bases. Per the germline V gene, CDR1 is MNHNS and CDR2 is SASEGT. The CDR3 spells CASSEASGQGGQPQHF. CDR3 DNA sequence: TGTGCCAGCAGTGAAGCGTCGGGACAGGGCGGTCAGCCCCAGCATTTT.

This clone has a handful of counts. V gene TRBV7-9 combines with J gene TRBJ2-7, with 10 nucleotides matching TRBD1. Germline CDR1 and CDR2: SEHNR and FQNEAQ (reference sequence). The CDR3 covers 16 residues. V trimming: 3 bases; J trimming: 2 bases; junction bases outside the gene matches: 7. The CDR3 is CASSLTPGQGPYEQYF. Written as DNA, the CDR3 is TGTGCCAGCAGCTTGACCCCGGGACAGGGGCCCTACGAGCAGTACTTC.

The CDR3 sequence: CAIRTTGTGENSPLHF. The CDR3 region has the DNA TGTGCCATCAGAACCACCGGGACAGGGGAGAATTCACCCCTCCACTTT. The rearrangement links TRBV10-3 to TRBJ1-6, with 10 bases that match TRBD1. This CDR3 spans 16 amino acids. Germline lookup yields CDR1 ENHRY and CDR2 SYGVKD. Trimming at V came to 6 bases and at J to 7 bases, leaving 9 bases not matched to a gene.

This clone was seen only once. The gene calls are TRBV29-1 and TRBJ1-2; tentative D call: TRBD1 (5 bases). The CDR3 sequence is 13 residues long. Looked up from germline, CDR1 is SQVTM and CDR2 is ANQGSEA. The V end lost 6 bases, the J end lost 8 bases, and 19 bases lay between the germline ends. The CDR3 region has the DNA TGCAGCGTCCCCCGGGGGGGTGAAGTCGGCTACACCTTC. This gives the protein CSVPRGGEVGYTF.

V and J are TRBV2 and TRBJ1-5; D gene unclear. The V gene lost 4 bases and the J gene lost 3 bases, with 13 bases spanning the gap. Looked up from germline, CDR1 is SNHLY and CDR2 is FYNNEI. This CDR3 spans 15 amino acids. CDR3 nucleotide sequence: TGTGCCAGCAGTGTCCGGGGTCGGATCAATCAGCCCCAGCATTTT. Its translation is CASSVRGRINQPQHF.

The V gene is TRBV4-1, the J gene TRBJ2-7; D might be TRBD1 (6 bases). V shed 8 bases and J shed 5 bases, with 22 bases lying between them. Germline values: CDR1 MGHRA, CDR2 YSYEKL. The CDR3 loop spans 15 amino acids. The CDR3 loop is CASRDNPKGVHEQYF. In DNA form, the CDR3 reads TGCGCCAGCCGGGACAACCCAAAAGGGGTCCACGAGCAGTACTTC.

The gene calls are TRBV15 and TRBJ2-7; 9 nucleotides agree with TRBD1. CDR1 and CDR2 (germline): LNHNV, YYDKDF (reference sequence). The trim removed 0 bases at V and 5 bases at J, leaving 8 bases unmatched. The CDR3 extends over 16 amino acids. The CDR3 sequence: CATSRDLDRGSHEQYF. For the CDR3, the DNA is TGTGCCACCAGCAGAGATTTGGACAGGGGATCCCACGAGCAGTACTTC.

This chain links TRBV5-1 with TRBJ1-4, with TRBD1 identical over 7 bases. V was pared by 7 bases and J by 4 bases, with 10 bases of the junction left unmatched. Per germline, CDR1 SGHRS and CDR2 YFSETQ. CDR3 length equals 15 residues. CDR3 coding DNA: TGCGCCAGCGGGTCTGCAGGGGGTTATAATGAAAAACTGTTTTTT. The encoded protein is CASGSAGGYNEKLFF.

V is TRBV5-5 and J is TRBJ1-5; 7 nucleotides match TRBD1. Germline loops: CDR1 SGHKS, CDR2 YYEKEE (reference sequence). Trimming cost V 4 bases and J 4 bases; bases outside gene matches: 5. The length of the CDR3 is 14 residues. The CDR3 sequence is CASSRQGWNQPQHF. The CDR3 coding sequence is TGTGCCAGCAGCCGACAGGGTTGGAATCAGCCCCAGCATTTT.